This T cell receptor (beta chain) was recovered during a study of OX40 agonist ivuxolimab in advanced cancers. Whole-study context: Ivuxolimab is a fully human IgG2 antibody that activates OX40 (CD134). Across the patients, intravenous ivuxolimab was delivered every 2 weeks at 0.01 to 10 mg/kg.

Trimming pared 4 bases from V and 7 bases from J, leaving 16 bases between. This CDR3 comprises 14 residues. CDR1 is GTSNPN, CDR2 SVGIG, per germline (reference sequence). Profiled with immunoSEQ multiplex PCR; TCRdb holds only in-frame clones, not every one. Counted here are tens of thousands of clones, 82% occurring once; the ten biggest clones make up about 1.7%. Study-wide points: In the 0.1-3.0 mg/kg groups, partial responders showed among the lowest expansion.

As concerns this clone: What it recognizes is unknown.

The source was CD4+ or CD8+ T cells sorted from blood, collected in a trial of the OX40 agonist ivuxolimab. This receptor was taken from an adult with an advanced solid tumor such as melanoma, head and neck, liver or kidney cancer. The rearrangement links TRBV30 to TRBJ2-2; weak D call: TRBD1 (6 bases). In DNA form, the CDR3 reads TGTGCCTGGATTCCGGGTGGGGGCCACGGGGAGCTGTTTTTT. Translated: CAWIPGGGHGELFF.